This section outlines one T cell receptor (beta chain) sequence together with its context. The antigen remains undetermined. The CDR3 covers 16 residues. Between the trimmed V and J ends, which lost 3 bases and 0 bases, there was a span of 12 bases. Per the germline V gene, CDR1 is MDHEN and CDR2 is SYDVKM. As to time point: pre-treatment sample, taken before nivolumab and TIL therapy. The immunoSEQ assay was v3. The data were produced by immunoSEQ multiplex PCR, yet TCRdb's version contains in-frame clones alone and is incomplete. The sample includes some 32,000 clones, about 79% of them seen just once. The data are from a study of TIL therapy for anti-PD-1-resistant metastatic lung cancer. The overall study: Half of patients were current or former smokers.

Whole-study results and caveats: The baseline peripheral repertoire was partially replaced by infused TIL clonotypes that later decayed.

The chain employs TRBV28 and TRBJ1-5; D might be TRBD1 (6 bases). This sample comprised blood, obtained at baseline. The receptor was derived from a woman aged 30 to 85 with non-small cell lung cancer. CDR3 protein: CASSLGTSNSNQPQHF. In DNA form, the CDR3 reads TGTGCCAGCAGTTTGGGGACAAGTAATAGCAATCAGCCCCAGCATTTT.